This T cell receptor (beta chain) originates from a study of blood T cell repertoires in COVID-19. For the study at large: PBMCs, B-cell-depleted T cells, or T cells were the source of the cDNA or gDNA that made up the material.

Profiling relied on immunoSEQ multiplex PCR, and the TCRdb table lists in-frame clones only, not all of them. The data show roughly 250,000 clones, less than 85% seen once. This clone was counted only a few times. Germline CDR1 is SEHNR and CDR2 is FQNEAQ (reference sequence). The length of the CDR3 is 17 residues. The ends were cut back, 4 bases at V and 4 bases at J, with 20 bases in the middle. This sequence joins TRBV7-9 and TRBJ1-5, with D possibly TRBD1 on 6 matching bases. The material sequenced was peripheral blood. This TCR derives from a woman aged 80 or older with active or convalescent COVID-19. In DNA form, the CDR3 reads TGTGCCAGCAGCTCGGGAGGGGGTGGAAAGAGGAATCAGCCCCAGCATTTT. Protein product: CASSSGGGGKRNQPQHF.